This passage covers 17 T cell receptor beta chains from one sample sequenced in a study of cytotoxic CD8 clonotypes in ibrutinib-treated CLL. The protocol was immunoSEQ multiplex PCR, while the TCRdb copy is restricted to in-frame clones and leaves out a portion. The sample has some 61,000 clones, around two thirds seen once. The sample here was PBMCs, taken after 12 months of ibrutinib treatment. The receptors come from a human donor with chronic lymphocytic leukemia.

The CDR3 DNA follows: TGTGCCAACTCCTACGACGGGGAGCTGTTTTTT. This sequence encodes CANSYDGELFF. This sequence joins TRBV10-3 and TRBJ2-2, with unresolved D. Germline V gene sequence: CDR1 ENHRY, CDR2 SYGVKD. The CDR3 loop spans 11 amino acids. V lost 10 bases and J 7 bases, leaving 10 bases between the germline ends.

The chain uses TRBV7-2 and TRBJ2-1, with TRBD2 matching over 8 bases. The CDR3 runs 17 residues. Per the germline V gene, CDR1 is SGHTA and CDR2 is FQGNSA. Losses at the gene ends were 5 bases for V and 9 bases for J; bases not matched to a gene: 18. The CDR3 nucleotides read TGTGCCAGCAGCATAAAGCGGGGGACACAGTACGGGGGTGAGCAGTTCTTC. Its translation is CASSIKRGTQYGGEQFF.

This clone was recorded only once. This rearrangement joins TRBV6-5 to TRBJ1-2; 7 nucleotides line up with TRBD1. V trimming: 5 bases; J trimming: 2 bases; junction bases outside the gene matches: 5. The CDR3 length is 14 residues. Per the germline V gene, CDR1 is MNHEY and CDR2 is SVGAGI. CDR3 in amino acids: CASSQDRSNYGYTF. CDR3 nucleotide sequence: TGTGCCAGCAGTCAGGACAGGAGCAACTATGGCTACACCTTC.

The CDR3 DNA sequence: TGTGCCAGCAGTTACTCGACAGACTCCTATAATTCACCCCTCCACTTT. The encoded protein is CASSYSTDSYNSPLHF. The chain employs TRBV6-5 and TRBJ1-6; maybe TRBD1 (5 bases). Between the trimmed V and J ends, which lost 0 bases and 0 bases, there was a span of 6 bases. Germline assignment: CDR1 MNHEY and CDR2 SVGAGI. The CDR3 consists of 16 residues.

As regards this clone: The junction departs from the called germline gene at one end, perhaps through a read error. Other DNA sequences of this sample code for an identical CDR3. J is TRBJ2-7 and V is TRBV5-4; TRBD1 agrees at 12 bases. In germline, CDR1 is SGHNT, CDR2 YYREEE (reference sequence). This CDR3 is built from 16 residues. This chain's CDR3 is CASSHMPGTGGDEQYF. The CDR3 coding sequence is TGCGCCAGCAGCCATATGCCCGGGACAGGGGGCGACGAGCAGTACTTC.

This clone is a singleton in its sample. The chain recombines TRBV19 with TRBJ1-1; D ambiguous. This CDR3 is 13 amino acids long. Trimming left V 0 bases short and J 3 bases short, with 5 bases between. The germline V gene has CDR1 LNHDA and CDR2 SQIVND (reference sequence). Here the CDR3 reads CASSIELDTEAFF. CDR3 nucleotides: TGTGCCAGTAGTATAGAGCTGGACACTGAAGCTTTCTTT.

The chain has TRBV4-1 and TRBJ2-4; TRBD1 matches 7 bases. Germline values: CDR1 MGHRA, CDR2 YSYEKL. The CDR3 spans 17 residues. J was trimmed by 6 bases and V by 0 bases; bases with no gene match: 11. DNA for the CDR3: TGCGCCAGCAGCCAAGAACGGGTTAGGGCAGGGGGAAACATTCAGTACTTC. Residues: CASSQERVRAGGNIQYF.

The chain uses TRBV6-6 and TRBJ2-1; 14 nucleotides line up with TRBD2. Germline V gene sequence: CDR1 MNHNY, CDR2 SVGAGI (reference sequence). The J segment lost 8 bases and the V segment lost 6 bases, leaving 6 bases of the junction unmatched. The CDR3 is made up of 15 amino acids. CDR3 DNA: TGTGCCAGCAGCCCGACTAGCGGGGGGGCCTATGAGCAGTTCTTC. It specifies CASSPTSGGAYEQFF.

With regard to this clone: The junction differs from germline at one of its ends, possibly a read error. This chain links TRBV20-1 with TRBJ2-7, with TRBD1 identical over 7 bases. Germline loops: CDR1 DFQATT, CDR2 SNEGSKA (reference sequence). The CDR3 is 11 amino acids. As DNA, the CDR3 is TGCAGTGCTAAAAGGGACAGCCAGCAACCCTTC. As protein: CSAKRDSQQPF.

The chain employs TRBV11-3 and TRBJ1-1; D gene unclear. Germline V gives CDR1 SGHNT, CDR2 YENEEA. Trimming removed 0 bases from V and 6 bases from J, with 8 bases in between. CDR3 size: 13 residues. The chain's CDR3 is CASSLDSGSEAFF. For the CDR3, the DNA is TGTGCCAGCAGCTTAGACTCGGGGTCTGAAGCTTTCTTT.

The chain has TRBV25-1 and TRBJ2-2; D is possibly TRBD1 (5 bases). CDR3 size: 13 residues. Trimming cost V 4 bases and J 6 bases, with 9 bases left between them. Germline V CDR1 and CDR2: MGHDK, SYGVNS. DNA for the CDR3: TGTGCCAGCAGTGCCAGGGTCGCCGGGGAGCTGTTTTTT. Protein: CASSARVAGELFF.

This clone came up a few times. CDR3 loop: CASSLTPGQPQHF. In nucleotides, the CDR3 is TGTGCCAGCAGCTTAACCCCAGGACAGCCCCAGCATTTT. The chain combines TRBV7-2 with TRBJ1-5; D is uncertain. The CDR3 spans 13 residues. Germline V lookup: CDR1 SGHTA, CDR2 FQGNSA. Trimming removed 2 bases from V and 7 bases from J, with 9 bases in between.

The rearrangement joins TRBV25-1 to TRBJ2-5, with D tentatively TRBD2 (5 bases). This CDR3 spans 11 amino acids. Trimming pared 3 bases from V and 9 bases from J, leaving 8 bases between. Germline CDR1 reads MGHDK; CDR2 reads SYGVNS. The CDR3 loop is CASSDPGAQYF. In DNA, the CDR3 is TGTGCCAGCAGTGATCCCGGGGCCCAGTACTTC.

This chain links TRBV11-3 with TRBJ2-2; 9 bases map to TRBD1. The germline V gene encodes CDR1 SGHNT and CDR2 YENEEA. With 5 bases clipped from V and 4 bases from J, the junction kept 5 bases outside the gene matches. The CDR3 loop spans 15 amino acids. CDR3 DNA: TGTGCCAGCAGCCAAATGACAGGGGGCACCGGGGAGCTGTTTTTT. As protein: CASSQMTGGTGELFF. The full variable domain, with the rest looked up from reference TRBV11-3 and TRBJ2-2, is EAGVVQSPRYKIIEKKQPVAFWCNPISGHNTLYWYLQNLGQGPELLIRYENEEAVDDSQLPKDRFSAERLKGVDSTLKIQPAELGDSAVYLCASSQMTGGTGELFFGEGSRLTVL.

The chain couples TRBV9 to TRBJ2-5; 7 nucleotides line up with TRBD1. After removal of 4 bases from V and 1 base from J, the junction contained 4 bases not matched to a gene. The CDR3 totals 14 residues. CDR1 is SGDLS and CDR2 is YYNGEE in the germline V gene. In DNA, the CDR3 is TGTGCCAGCAGCCCTGGGACAGCCCAAGAGACCCAGTACTTC. This encodes CASSPGTAQETQYF.

This chain links TRBV4-2 with TRBJ2-7; the D call may be TRBD1 or TRBD2 (5 bases each). V lost 4 bases and J 4 bases, leaving 8 bases between the germline ends. This CDR3 is 12 amino acids long. Germline CDR1 is LGHNA and CDR2 is YNFKEQ. The CDR3 here is CASSRGTYEQYF. Here the CDR3 DNA reads TGTGCCAGCAGCCGGGGGACGTACGAGCAGTACTTC.

The chain carries TRBV19 and TRBJ2-6; 8 bases map to TRBD2. Germline V gives CDR1 LNHDA, CDR2 SQIVND (reference sequence). The junction had 10 bases not matched to a gene; V was cut back by 5 bases and J by 1 base. The CDR3 contains 18 residues. The CDR3, as DNA: TGTGCCAGTAGTCCCCCGGGGTCGGGGGGGTCTGGGGCCAACGTCCTGACTTTC. Its translation is CASSPPGSGGSGANVLTF.